A single sample is the source of the 13 T cell receptor beta chains below, sequenced in a study of response to subunit inactivated influenza vaccine. From the RT-PCR reads, TCRdb called clonotypes with MiXCR, one entry per CDR3 protein. In the table there are 500,000 to 550,000 distinct CDR3 sequences, roughly 25% of which are singletons. A further study also used this sample, focusing on T cells expressing NK-cell markers. From that paper: In generating TCR beta cDNA, 5'RACE template switching with UMIs was used.

The material sequenced was CD4+ T cells sorted from PBMCs, taken about 11 days after vaccination. The receptor source for this set is a man between 45 and 60 years old who received an inactivated influenza vaccine.

CDR3 sequence (DNA): TGTGCCATCTCCCGGGGGGCTACGGCTCACAGGACCTGCATTCAGTACTTC. As protein: CAISRGATAHRTCIQYF. The chain employs TRBV25-1 and TRBJ2-4; possibly TRBD2 for D (7 bases). Trimming stripped 10 bases from V and 9 bases from J, with 31 bases between. Germline V gives CDR1 MGHDK, CDR2 SYGVNS. CDR3 length equals 17 residues.

The rearrangement links TRBV4-3 to TRBJ2-1; D not resolved. CDR1 and CDR2 from the germline V gene are LGHNA and YSLEER. V dropped 1 base and J dropped 5 bases, with 12 bases sitting between them. The CDR3 totals 15 residues. The CDR3 region is CASSQATGLDNEQFF. In DNA form, the CDR3 reads TGCGCCAGCAGCCAAGCGACGGGTTTGGACAATGAGCAGTTCTTC.

This clonotype was seen a few times. This chain connects TRBV6-2 or TRBV6-3 to TRBJ2-1; no clear D gene. The ends were cut back, 2 bases at V and 0 bases at J, with 14 bases in the middle. CDR3 length: 17 residues. Germline CDR1 is MNHEY and CDR2 is SVGEGT. The CDR3 loop is CASSYNAARSSYNEQFF. CDR3 bases: TGTGCCAGCAGTTACAACGCAGCCCGGAGCTCCTACAATGAGCAGTTCTTC.

This clonotype turned up a few times. The V call is TRBV20-1, the J call TRBJ2-7, with TRBD1 matching 9 bases. This CDR3 has 15 amino acids. The V segment lost 4 bases and the J segment 3 bases; nucleotides outside the gene matches: 10. Germline V CDR1 and CDR2: DFQATT, SNEGSKA (reference sequence). CDR3: CSAISPGQGIYEQYF. In nucleotides, the CDR3 is TGCAGTGCTATTTCACCGGGACAGGGAATCTACGAGCAGTACTTC.

This clonotype was picked up a small number of times. V usage is TRBV7-2 and J usage is TRBJ2-4, with a weak D call TRBD2 (5 bases). The V and J ends lost 4 bases and 0 bases respectively, with 13 bases between them. The CDR3 runs to 16 residues. Germline CDR1 reads SGHTA; CDR2 reads FQGNSA. The CDR3 DNA follows: TGTGCCAGCAGCTCAGGACTGCTACTAGCCAAAAACATTCAGTACTTC. Amino acids: CASSSGLLLAKNIQYF.

The CDR3 region is CASRITTLGLPTYEQYF. CDR3 nucleotide sequence: TGTGCCAGCAGGATTACCACCCTAGGTCTGCCTACCTACGAGCAGTACTTC. The chain links TRBV7-2 to TRBJ2-7; D not certain. V lost 6 bases and J 2 bases, leaving 23 bases between the germline ends. CDR3 length equals 17 residues. Germline values: CDR1 SGHTA, CDR2 FQGNSA. Drawing the rest from reference TRBV7-2 and TRBJ2-7, the complete variable domain is GAGVSQSPSNKVTEKGKDVELRCDPISGHTALYWYRQSLGQGLEFLIYFQGNSAPDKSGLPSDRFSAERTGGSVSTLTIQRTQQEDSAVYLCASRITTLGLPTYEQYFGPGTRLTVT.

This clonotype was seen a few times. The genes are TRBV7-9 and TRBJ2-7; 8 nucleotides match TRBD1. CDR1 is SEHNR, CDR2 FQNEAQ, per germline (reference sequence). V dropped 2 bases and J dropped 2; count of bases not matched to a gene: 11. The CDR3 has 17 amino acids. The CDR3 reads CASSLNTGTGYTYEQYF. The CDR3 DNA sequence: TGTGCCAGCAGCTTAAATACCGGGACAGGATACACCTACGAGCAGTACTTC.

The V call is TRBV4-1, the J call TRBJ1-4; 7 bases line up with TRBD1. V gave up 1 base and J gave up 8 bases; unmatched junction bases: 4. CDR1 is MGHRA and CDR2 is YSYEKL in the germline V gene. This CDR3 has 14 amino acids. CDR3: CASSQVPDREKLFF. The CDR3 DNA sequence: TGCGCCAGCAGCCAAGTTCCGGACAGGGAAAAACTGTTTTTT.

This clonotype was counted only a few times. V and J are TRBV7-9 and TRBJ1-5; 8 nucleotides align to TRBD1. V gave up 3 bases and J gave up 1 base; unmatched junction bases: 5. CDR1 SEHNR and CDR2 FQNEAQ come from the germline V gene (reference sequence). This CDR3 comprises 16 residues. The CDR3 DNA reads TGTGCCAGCAGCTTTGGGACAGGAAGCAGCAATCAGCCCCAGCATTTT. This gives the protein CASSFGTGSSNQPQHF.

This clonotype was counted a few times. This chain's CDR3 is CASSPARAGTQYF. In DNA form, the CDR3 reads TGTGCCAGCAGTCCCGCCCGTGCAGGGACCCAGTACTTC. The V and J genes are TRBV6-1 and TRBJ2-5; D is undetermined. Per the germline V gene, CDR1 is MNHNS and CDR2 is SASEGT. V was trimmed by 5 bases and J by 7 bases, leaving 14 bases between them. The CDR3 consists of 13 residues.

A remark on this clonotype: Just one base apart from a much larger clone, this may be a read error. CDR3 sequence reads: CSVALGPGQETQYF. The DNA for the CDR3 is TGCAGCGTTGCGTTAGGGCCAGGGCAAGAGACCCAGTACTTC. The gene calls are TRBV29-1 and TRBJ2-5; a weak D match, TRBD1 (5 bases). V gave up 4 bases and J gave up 2 bases, with 14 bases separating them. The germline V gene encodes CDR1 SQVTM and CDR2 ANQGSEA. The CDR3 covers 14 residues.

In this sample, this clonotype turned up a few times. This chain connects TRBV5-1 to TRBJ1-5, with D possibly matching TRBD1 (6 bases). The CDR3 consists of 14 residues. V was shortened by 0 bases and J by 4 bases, with 8 bases between the two germline ends. CDR1 and CDR2 from the germline V gene are SGHRS and YFSETQ. Written as DNA, the CDR3 is TGCGCCAGCAGCTTGGGGGACAAAAATCAGCCCCAGCATTTT. Encoded protein: CASSLGDKNQPQHF.

This clonotype showed up just a few times. The rearrangement links TRBV4-3 to TRBJ2-1, with D possibly being TRBD2 (5 bases). The CDR3 extends over 16 amino acids. Trimming left V 0 bases short and J 0 bases short, with 9 bases between. CDR1 is LGHNA and CDR2 is YSLEER in the germline V gene. The CDR3 sequence is CASSQDRLSSYNEQFF. The CDR3 DNA sequence: TGCGCCAGCAGCCAAGACAGACTAAGCTCCTACAATGAGCAGTTCTTC.